Sequencing of this TCR beta chain was carried out in a study of human T cells and chemical hapten exposure. V was clipped by 2 bases and J by 3 bases, with 13 bases between them. Germline CDR1 and CDR2: MNHNY and SVGAGI (reference sequence). The CDR3 is made up of 15 amino acids. This clonotype was picked up a small number of times. Time point in this sample: pre-sensitization, week 0. Treatment noted: therapeutic diphenylcyclopropenone sensitization with weekly scalp DPC. TCRdb itself ran the RACE reads through MiXCR, one entry per CDR3 protein. The sample holds tens of thousands of distinct CDR3 sequences; 9.4% are singletons and the top ten take more than 13%.

V is TRBV6-6 and J is TRBJ1-2; maybe TRBD1 (6 bases). The sequences come from whole blood, collected in connection with sensitization to the hapten diphenylcyclopropenone (DPC). The TCR originated in a woman between 40 and 50 years old with alopecia areata. Some clones in this sample may be carry-over from other donors' samples. CDR3 amino acids: CASSYGGGKYYGYTF. In nucleotides, the CDR3 is TGTGCCAGCAGTTACGGAGGGGGGAAATACTATGGCTACACCTTC.